The 24 T cell receptor beta chains reported below all come from one sample, sequenced in a study of cytomegalovirus exposure and HLA in healthy donors. The PCR was carried out with 60 Vbeta primers and 13 Jbeta primers. Assay used: immunoSEQ multiplex PCR; TCRdb lists only in-frame clones, some missing. The sample lists about 160,000 clones, roughly 80% occurring once. Sequencing was done on a sample of PBMCs. These receptors were taken from a man in his thirties or forties in good health and CMV-seronegative.

The rearrangement links TRBV7-3 to TRBJ2-7; 9 nucleotides agree with TRBD1. Germline CDR1 is SGHTA and CDR2 is FQGTGA. Trimming at V came to 5 bases and at J to 3 bases, leaving 17 bases not matched to a gene. CDR3 length: 18 amino acids. CDR3: CASSPDPQPGQGHYEQYF. The DNA for the CDR3 is TGTGCCAGCAGCCCAGACCCGCAGCCGGGACAGGGTCACTACGAGCAGTACTTC.

With respect to this clone: One junction end does not reproduce the germline sequence, and a read error may be involved. The chain employs TRBV28 and TRBJ1-4; TRBD1 agrees at 9 bases. The CDR3 totals 14 residues. Per the germline V gene, CDR1 is MDHEN and CDR2 is SYDVKM. CDR3 protein: CATSSGQGNEKLFF. Written as DNA, the CDR3 is TGTGCCACCAGTAGCGGACAGGGGAATGAAAAACTGTTTTTT. Looking up the rest from reference TRBV28 and TRBJ1-4 gives the full variable domain: DVKVTQSSRYLVKRTGEKVFLECVQDMDHENMFWYRQDPGLGLRLIYFSYDVKMKEKGDIPEGYSVSREKKERFSLILESASTNQTSMYLCATSSGQGNEKLFFGSGTQLSVL.

This chain's CDR3 is CAISEWSGSYEQYF. CDR3 coding DNA: TGTGCCATCAGTGAGTGGTCGGGCTCCTACGAGCAGTACTTC. The chain employs TRBV10-3 and TRBJ2-7; no clear D gene. V lost 1 base and J lost 0, with 7 bases in between. This CDR3 region has 14 residues. Per the germline V gene, CDR1 is ENHRY and CDR2 is SYGVKD.

V gene TRBV15 combines with J gene TRBJ2-1, with 12 bases that match TRBD2. This CDR3 spans 16 amino acids. CDR1 is LNHNV and CDR2 is YYDKDF in the germline V gene (reference sequence). The junction had 6 bases not matched to a gene; V was cut back by 1 base and J by 8 bases. For the CDR3, the DNA is TGTGCCACCAGCAGAGCCCTGACTAGCGGGAGCGATGAGCAGTTCTTC. Amino acid sequence: CATSRALTSGSDEQFF.

The V and J genes are TRBV4-3 and TRBJ1-4, with D tentatively TRBD1 (5 bases). The germline CDR1 and CDR2 sequences are LGHNA and YSLEER. This CDR3 spans 16 amino acids. Trimming stripped 0 bases from V and 4 bases from J, with 12 bases between. The CDR3 DNA sequence: TGCGCCAGCAGCCAAGATCCCACAGGCGGTAATGAAAAACTGTTTTTT. Translated, it gives CASSQDPTGGNEKLFF.

This chain connects TRBV9 to TRBJ2-7; 9 bases are shared with TRBD1. This CDR3 has 14 residues. J gave up 7 bases and V 2 bases, and 7 bases lay outside the gene matches. Per germline, CDR1 SGDLS and CDR2 YYNGEE. CDR3 sequence: CASSVSQGAGEQYF. The CDR3 DNA is TGTGCCAGCAGCGTTTCACAGGGGGCGGGGGAGCAGTACTTC.

The V call is TRBV28, the J call TRBJ2-7; TRBD1 aligns across 9 bases. The CDR3 runs 16 residues. With V trimmed by 6 bases and J by 5 bases, 14 bases remained unmatched. Germline values: CDR1 MDHEN, CDR2 SYDVKM. The CDR3 spells CASSIIGGQGLHEQYF. DNA of the CDR3: TGTGCCAGCAGCATAATTGGAGGACAGGGGTTACACGAGCAGTACTTC.

This rearrangement joins TRBV5-1 to TRBJ2-5; 8 positions match TRBD1. This CDR3 contains 16 residues. The V segment lost 3 bases and the J segment 3 bases; nucleotides outside the gene matches: 10. From germline, CDR1 is SGHRS and CDR2 YFSETQ. CDR3 sequence: CASSSPGQEVKETQYF. CDR3 sequence (DNA): TGCGCCAGCAGCTCGCCGGGACAGGAGGTTAAAGAGACCCAGTACTTC.

The count of this clone is one. J is TRBJ2-7 and V is TRBV30; TRBD1 aligns across 9 bases. This CDR3 is 14 amino acids long. V lost 5 bases, J lost 3 bases, and 8 bases stayed unmatched. Per germline, CDR1 GTSNPN and CDR2 SVGIG (reference sequence). The CDR3 loop reads CAWDTSGQGYEQYF. CDR3 sequence (DNA): TGTGCCTGGGACACCTCGGGACAGGGCTACGAGCAGTACTTC.

This rearrangement joins TRBV4-2 to TRBJ2-1, with 8 bases aligning to TRBD1. Germline CDR1 reads LGHNA; CDR2 reads YNFKEQ. The trim removed 3 bases at V and 2 bases at J, leaving 6 bases unmatched. The CDR3 extends over 16 amino acids. The CDR3 region has the DNA TGTGCCAGCAGCCAGGAGGGACAGGTTACCTACAATGAGCAGTTCTTC. Translation: CASSQEGQVTYNEQFF.

The chain has TRBV6-1 and TRBJ1-2; maybe TRBD1 (5 bases). The CDR3 loop spans 13 amino acids. Trimming took 1 base from V and 7 from J, leaving 10 bases between them. Germline CDR1 reads MNHNS; CDR2 reads SASEGT. The CDR3 coding sequence is TGTGCCAGCAGTGAAGGAGCAGGGCTTGGCTACACCTTC. Protein: CASSEGAGLGYTF.

This sequence joins TRBV10-2 and TRBJ1-4, with D unresolved. The CDR3 runs 16 residues. Trimming left V 4 bases short and J 8 bases short, with 20 bases between. CDR1 is WSHSY, CDR2 SAAADI, per germline. This chain's CDR3 is CASSGHGPEGPEKLFF. In DNA form, the CDR3 reads TGCGCCAGCAGTGGACACGGCCCTGAAGGCCCAGAAAAACTGTTTTTT.

The chain is built from TRBV6-6 and TRBJ1-5; no reliable D call. This CDR3 region has 15 residues. Trimming stripped 2 bases from V and 1 base from J, with 9 bases between. The germline V gene has CDR1 MNHNY and CDR2 SVGAGI (reference sequence). CDR3 protein: CASSYPPGSNQPQHF. The CDR3 DNA reads TGTGCCAGCAGTTACCCTCCCGGGAGCAATCAGCCCCAGCATTTT.

The rearrangement links TRBV16 to TRBJ1-2; possible D gene TRBD1, 6 bases. Germline values: CDR1 KGHSY, CDR2 FQNENV. The CDR3 is 14 amino acids. Deletions cut 4 bases from V and 4 bases from J, with 13 bases between. This CDR3 reads CASSRDRDTYGYTF. The CDR3 DNA reads as TGTGCCAGCAGCCGTGACCGGGACACCTATGGCTACACCTTC.

V usage is TRBV30 and J usage is TRBJ2-3; TRBD1 might be the D (6 bases). Germline V gene sequence: CDR1 GTSNPN, CDR2 SVGIG (reference sequence). There are 16 residues in the CDR3. V lost 3 bases, J lost 1 base, and 17 bases lay in between. DNA for the CDR3: TGTGCCTGGAGGATTCGGGGCTCAGGGGGCACAGATACGCAGTATTTT. This encodes CAWRIRGSGGTDTQYF.

This CDR3 is CSVISGTQYF. The CDR3 coding sequence is TGCAGCGTTATCAGCGGGACCCAGTACTTC. The gene calls are TRBV29-1 and TRBJ2-5; TRBD2 might be the D (5 bases). Trimming pared 5 bases from V and 7 bases from J, leaving 8 bases between. Germline assignment: CDR1 SQVTM and CDR2 ANQGSEA. CDR3 length: 10 amino acids. Full variable domain (missing parts from reference TRBV29-1 and TRBJ2-5): SAVISQKPSRDICQRGTSLTIQCQVDSQVTMMFWYRQQPGQSLTLIATANQGSEATYESGFVIDKFPISRPNLTFSTLTVSNMSPEDSSIYLCSVISGTQYFGPGTRLLVL.

This clone occurred a few times. The CDR3 bases are TGTGCCAGCAGTTCCCTTAGGCGGGCGACCAGCGATGAGCAGTTCTTC. As protein: CASSSLRRATSDEQFF. This rearrangement joins TRBV27 to TRBJ2-1; maybe TRBD2 (5 bases). The V gene's germline CDR1 is MNHEY and CDR2 SMNVEV (reference sequence). This CDR3 has 16 amino acids. The V end was cut by 4 bases, the J end by 8 bases, with 21 bases between.

This clone has just a few counts. V usage is TRBV7-9 and J usage is TRBJ2-5; tentative D call: TRBD2 (6 bases). In germline, CDR1 is SEHNR, CDR2 FQNEAQ (reference sequence). Between the trimmed V and J ends, which lost 0 bases and 5 bases, there was a span of 10 bases. CDR3 length: 14 amino acids. The DNA for the CDR3 is TGTGCCAGCAGCTTAGCGCGGAGGGCGGAGACCCAGTACTTC. Residues: CASSLARRAETQYF.

A few counts support this clone. The identical CDR3 is also encoded by other nucleotide sequences in the sample. The chain couples TRBV27 to TRBJ2-7, with TRBD2 matching over 8 bases. The CDR3 has 15 amino acids. With V trimmed by 3 bases and J by 0 bases, 4 bases remained unmatched. Germline V lookup: CDR1 MNHEY, CDR2 SMNVEV (reference sequence). CDR3 nucleotide sequence: TGTGCCAGCAGTTTTAGCGGGGCCCGCTCCTACGAGCAGTACTTC. Translated, it gives CASSFSGARSYEQYF.

The V and J genes are TRBV19 and TRBJ1-5; TRBD1 might be the D (5 bases). The CDR3 totals 17 residues. Trimming removed 7 bases at V and 5 bases at J, with 24 bases between. Germline V gives CDR1 LNHDA, CDR2 SQIVND (reference sequence). CDR3 bases: TGTGCCAGTACCAACGGGCAGGGAGGGTCGTTGGATCAGCCCCAGCATTTT. It yields the protein CASTNGQGGSLDQPQHF.

The rearrangement links TRBV7-9 to TRBJ2-7; 9 positions match TRBD2. The V segment lost 5 bases and the J segment 2 bases; nucleotides outside the gene matches: 10. CDR1 SEHNR and CDR2 FQNEAQ come from the germline V gene (reference sequence). CDR3 size: 16 residues. CDR3 in amino acids: CASSPGGREGAYEQYF. In DNA, the CDR3 is TGTGCCAGCAGCCCCGGGGGGCGGGAGGGCGCCTACGAGCAGTACTTC. Together with reference TRBV7-9 and TRBJ2-7, the CDR3 gives the full variable domain: DTGVSQNPRHKITKRGQNVTFRCDPISEHNRLYWYRQTLGQGPEFLTYFQNEAQLEKSRLLSDRFSAERPKGSFSTLEIQRTEQGDSAMYLCASSPGGREGAYEQYFGPGTRLTVT.

This chain joins TRBV29-1 and TRBJ1-4, with 12 bases that match TRBD1. The CDR3 covers 14 residues. Per the germline V gene, CDR1 is SQVTM and CDR2 is ANQGSEA. CDR3 in DNA: TGCAGTGCGGGACAGGGGGCGCATAATGAAAAACTGTTTTTT. Translated, it gives CSAGQGAHNEKLFF.

This sequence joins TRBV27 and TRBJ2-1, with a tentative D call TRBD1 (5 bases). CDR1 and CDR2 from the germline V gene are MNHEY and SMNVEV (reference sequence). V was pared by 3 bases and J by 4 bases, with 13 bases between. CDR3 size: 15 residues. Written as DNA, the CDR3 is TGTGCCAGCAGTTTTGGGCAGGGCCAGTACAATGAGCAGTTCTTC. It yields the protein CASSFGQGQYNEQFF.

The chain couples TRBV30 to TRBJ1-1; D gene uncertain. This CDR3 region has 13 residues. Trimming stripped 0 bases from V and 3 bases from J, with 8 bases between. The V gene's germline CDR1 is GTSNPN and CDR2 SVGIG (reference sequence). In nucleotides, the CDR3 is TGTGCCTGGAGTGTAATTGAGGACACTGAAGCTTTCTTT. It encodes CAWSVIEDTEAFF.